This T cell receptor beta chain stems from a study of T cells after yellow fever vaccination. TCRdb recomputed calls from the 5' RACE reads with MiXCR, one row per CDR3 protein. This sample has more than 300,000 distinct CDR3 sequences; about 10% occur once, and the top ten carry less than 3.5%. The germline V gene has CDR1 SGHAT and CDR2 FQNNGV. This CDR3 is 14 amino acids long. V dropped 6 bases and J dropped 9 bases, with 15 bases sitting between them. This clonotype was observed a few times. The sequenced sample was CD4+ T cells sorted from PBMCs, obtained 45 days after the yellow fever booster vaccination. The sequence came from a man aged 18 to 35 who received the YFV17D yellow fever vaccine. The genes are TRBV11-2 and TRBJ2-6; D not resolved. The DNA of the CDR3 is TGTGCCAGCAGTCACACCTCCCCCCGCAACGTCCTGACTTTC. Protein: CASSHTSPRNVLTF. Full variable domain (remainder filled in from reference TRBV11-2 and TRBJ2-6): EAGVAQSPRYKIIEKRQSVAFWCNPISGHATLYWYQQILGQGPKLLIQFQNNGVVDDSQLPKDRFSAERLKGVDSTLKIQPAKLEDSAVYLCASSHTSPRNVLTFGAGSRLTVL.